These T cell receptor beta chains were read from a single sample in a study of blood T cell repertoires in COVID-19. Only in-frame clones appear in the TCRdb table, and some are missing; sequencing was by immunoSEQ multiplex PCR. The sample consists of 110,000 to 150,000 clones, 60% to 80% of them appearing once. Sequenced input: peripheral blood. These receptors all come from a man aged 45-65 years with active or convalescent COVID-19. Each CDR3 is given without its conserved first and last residue. The order of the fields is J gene, V gene, CDR3 protein.

TRBJ1-1 | TRBV6-5 | ASMGGLNTEAF
TRBJ2-3 | TRBV5-4 | ASSLVPGLAATDTQY
TRBJ2-7 | TRBV28 | ASSYLVGAEQY
TRBJ2-7 | TRBV5-1 | ASSLPSYEQY
TRBJ2-5 | TRBV5-1 | ASSFTSAQTQY
TRBJ2-7 | TRBV28 | ASSSPITSGDYEQY
TRBJ1-1 | TRBV28 | ASSERQGAF
TRBJ2-7 | TRBV29-1 | SATVTGPYEQY
TRBJ1-5 | TRBV19 | ASLHSGVGSNQPQH
TRBJ2-5 | TRBV27 | ATTGAGGGETQY
TRBJ2-7 | TRBV6-5 | ATSGTLLGEQY
TRBJ2-7 | TRBV24-1 | ATSAPGTTIYEQY
TRBJ1-6 | TRBV9 | ASSVLGAPSYNSPLH
TRBJ2-2 | TRBV18 | ASSPMRDGTGELF
TRBJ2-7 | TRBV27 | ASSKPGLAGEQY
TRBJ1-1 | TRBV12-3/TRBV12-4 | ASSLGVSTEAF
TRBJ2-6 | TRBV27 | ASSLYPGQGHSGANVLT
TRBJ1-2 | TRBV5-6 | ASSVILANYGYT
TRBJ1-6 | TRBV28 | ASSFFRGIDNSPLH
TRBJ2-5 | TRBV29-1 | SETLRVGGGETQY
TRBJ2-3 | TRBV19 | ASSAPGRDYADTQY
TRBJ1-5 | TRBV10-2 | ASSDPGNNQPQH
TRBJ2-5 | TRBV3-1/TRBV3-2 | ASSQSSGRHAETQY
TRBJ2-3 | TRBV7-8 | ASSSQGVDTQY
TRBJ2-1 | TRBV5-4 | ASSLRQAYNEQF
TRBJ2-3 | TRBV19 | ASSILDRGTDTQY
TRBJ1-4 | TRBV28 | ASRLISTNEKLF
TRBJ1-5 | TRBV19 | ASSIMTAYSNQPQH